Below are 9 T cell receptor beta chains sequenced from a single sample in a study of shared clonotypes between healthy human individuals. Generated by immunoSEQ multiplex PCR, the TCRdb table keeps only in-frame clones and is missing some. The table has 1.4 million to 1.5 million clones, about 96% seen once; the top ten hold approximately 1%. The sequenced sample was naive CD4+ T cells sorted from blood. Subset here: CD45RA+ positively selected. These receptors all stem from a man younger than 45 in good health.

V gene TRBV11-3 combines with J gene TRBJ2-1; D is unresolved. The CDR3 is 16 amino acids. Germline V lookup: CDR1 SGHNT, CDR2 YENEEA. Trimming took off 1 base at V and 0 bases at J, with 10 bases between the two ends. The CDR3 DNA is TGTGCCAGCAGCTTAGGGGGATTAGTCTCCTACAATGAGCAGTTCTTC. Its translation is CASSLGGLVSYNEQFF.

The rearrangement joins TRBV4-2 to TRBJ1-2; the D is unclear. The CDR3 totals 13 residues. Germline values: CDR1 LGHNA, CDR2 YNFKEQ. V lost 3 bases and J lost 6, with 11 bases in between. The CDR3 spells CASSHRNLDGYTF. The CDR3 nucleotides read TGTGCCAGCAGCCACCGCAACCTCGATGGCTACACCTTC.

This chain uses TRBV7-2 with TRBJ1-1, with D unclear. This CDR3 region has 14 residues. From germline, CDR1 is SGHTA and CDR2 FQGNSA. V lost 7 bases and J lost 2, with 14 bases in between. The CDR3 loop is CASIDQVSNTEAFF. CDR3 sequence (DNA): TGTGCCAGCATAGACCAGGTATCAAACACTGAAGCTTTCTTT. The whole variable domain, remainder taken from reference TRBV7-2 and TRBJ1-1, is GAGVSQSPSNKVTEKGKDVELRCDPISGHTALYWYRQSLGQGLEFLIYFQGNSAPDKSGLPSDRFSAERTGGSVSTLTIQRTQQEDSAVYLCASIDQVSNTEAFFGQGTRLTVV.

This sequence joins TRBV19 and TRBJ2-1, with TRBD2 identical over 10 bases. The CDR3 has 16 amino acids. The V gene's germline CDR1 is LNHDA and CDR2 SQIVND (reference sequence). Losses at the gene ends were 2 bases for V and 4 bases for J; bases not matched to a gene: 5. CDR3 protein: CASSIRTSGMYNEQFF. The CDR3 DNA sequence: TGTGCCAGTAGTATAAGGACTAGCGGAATGTACAATGAGCAGTTCTTC.

The rearrangement links TRBV7-2 to TRBJ2-1, with 9 positions matching TRBD1. This CDR3 is built from 19 residues. With 3 bases clipped from V and 3 bases from J, the junction kept 15 bases outside the gene matches. Germline V CDR1 and CDR2: SGHTA, FQGNSA. CDR3 loop: CASSFRTGEYSRIYNEQFF. The CDR3 DNA reads TGTGCCAGCAGCTTCCGGACAGGGGAATACTCGCGGATCTACAATGAGCAGTTCTTC. The full variable domain, its missing parts supplied by reference TRBV7-2 and TRBJ2-1, is GAGVSQSPSNKVTEKGKDVELRCDPISGHTALYWYRQSLGQGLEFLIYFQGNSAPDKSGLPSDRFSAERTGGSVSTLTIQRTQQEDSAVYLCASSFRTGEYSRIYNEQFFGPGTRLTVL.

This clone was counted once. The chain is built from TRBV18 and TRBJ2-3; maybe TRBD1 (5 bases). The CDR3 sequence is 14 residues long. The V end was cut by 2 bases, the J end by 4 bases, with 10 bases between. Germline CDR1 KGHSH, CDR2 LQKENI. For the CDR3, the DNA is TGTGCCAGCTCACCAAGGGGATTTCCAGATACGCAGTATTTT. As protein: CASSPRGFPDTQYF.

The gene calls are TRBV2 and TRBJ1-1, with a tentative D call TRBD1 (6 bases). This CDR3 has 15 residues. Germline-derived CDR1 and CDR2 are SNHLY and FYNNEI. Trimming removed 5 bases from V and 1 base from J, with 14 bases in between. CDR3 protein: CASSTGPGGNTEAFF. CDR3 in DNA: TGTGCCAGCAGTACAGGGCCCGGGGGGAACACTGAAGCTTTCTTT.

This clone appeared once. The chain combines TRBV18 with TRBJ2-7; maybe TRBD2 (5 bases). The CDR3 runs 12 residues. The germline gives CDR1 KGHSH, CDR2 LQKENI. The germline V and J ends were trimmed by 5 bases and 5 bases, with 10 bases remaining between them. The CDR3 spells CASSVEGDEQYF. CDR3 bases: TGTGCCAGCTCAGTCGAGGGCGACGAGCAGTACTTC.

The chain couples TRBV9 to TRBJ2-7, with 7 bases matching TRBD2. This CDR3 is built from 14 residues. V lost 4 bases, J lost 3 bases, and 7 bases stayed unmatched. From germline, CDR1 is SGDLS and CDR2 YYNGEE. DNA of the CDR3: TGTGCCAGCAGCTCTCTAGGCGGGAGCTACGAGCAGTACTTC. Translated: CASSSLGGSYEQYF.